The source of this T cell receptor (beta chain) is a study of beta chain features in type 1 diabetes. Approximately 110 mL of blood, on average, came from one heparinised draw per donor. Sorting with CD45RO/CCR7/CD25/CD127/CD95/CD27 yielded naive, central memory, regulatory and stem-like memory CD4+ cells. Germline V gives CDR1 MGHRA, CDR2 YSYEKL. There are 16 residues in the CDR3. V lost 2 bases to trimming and J lost 2 bases, with 16 bases between them. Study-level findings and limits: Within the patient group, naive, central memory and Treg TCRB repertoires appeared more similar to each other than within healthy donors. Researchers could not determine here whether HLA type influences TCRB rearrangement.

This clone was observed a few times. Its specificity is unknown. Investigators reverse transcribed all isolated RNA, so they sequenced expressed TCRB transcripts. The protocol was immunoSEQ multiplex PCR, while the TCRdb copy is restricted to in-frame clones and leaves out a portion. The sample carries 250,000 to 300,000 clones, 8% recorded once. The sequencing sample was made of central memory CD4+ T cells from blood. The sequence was collected from a woman under 30 in good health. The chain combines TRBV4-1 with TRBJ2-7; tentative D call: TRBD1 (6 bases). The DNA of the CDR3 is TGCGCCAGCAGCCAAACGACAGGCCATGGCGCCTACGAGCAGTACTTC. This codes for CASSQTTGHGAYEQYF.